The T cell receptor beta chain under discussion was sequenced for a study of blood T cell repertoires in COVID-19. Study-level information: Spain, Italy and the United States supplied samples that represented acute and convalescent COVID-19.

Germline CDR1 reads SGHAT; CDR2 reads FQNNGV. The CDR3 is 15 amino acids. V lost 3 bases to trimming and J lost 3 bases; unmatched junction nucleotides: 3. Authors' processing steps: Nucleated cell counts were estimated from reference gene primer amplification. Repertoires were generated with immunoSEQ multiplex PCR, while TCRdb's copy carries only in-frame clones and drops some. V, J and clone size were drawn from that table, and D and trimming were deduced from the DNA. The sample has 210,000 or so clones, 75% to 90% seen once. This receptor was obtained from a man aged 40-49 years with acute or convalescent COVID-19. This sequence joins TRBV11-2 and TRBJ2-1; TRBD2 matches 9 bases. Sequenced: peripheral blood. The CDR3 coding sequence is TGTGCCAGCAGCTTGGCGGGGGGGGGCTACAATGAGCAGTTCTTC. Translation: CASSLAGGGYNEQFF.